This entry features one T cell receptor beta chain sequence. Its antigen is currently not known. No much larger clone exists at a distance of one base, and base qualities are not known. According to the study, the label for this sample's time point signals: baseline before oral tofacitinib. Lesional scalp punch biopsies and peripheral blood were collected from alopecia areata patients. PBMCs were separated by density centrifugation and stained for CD3, CD4 and CD8, after which CD4+ and CD8+ T cells were sorted on a FACSAria. This entry belongs to a study of CD8+ T cells in alopecia areata (dated by TCRdb to between 2017 and 2018). A note on the overall study: Treated patients were enrolled in an open-label pilot trial of oral tofacitinib, 5 to 10 mg twice daily, for moderate-to-severe alopecia areata. Tofacitinib was administered for 6 to 18 months, and 6 months of follow-up off drug were then conducted to assess delayed response and recurrence. To study T cell clonal expansion in alopecia areata, the researchers applied high-throughput TCRbeta sequencing to both the C3H/HeJ mouse model and human patients. Human TCRbeta sequencing covered scalp tissue and sorted CD4+ and CD8+ peripheral blood T cells from patchy and totalis/universalis alopecia areata patients and healthy controls. Biopsies were taken from tofacitinib-treated patients at baseline and again at 4 and 24 weeks into treatment, and several of those patients also had a later scalp biopsy. Clonality in the scalp was compared among normal scalp (n=4), patchy alopecia areata scalp (n=8), and alopecia totalis/universalis scalp (n=8). The RNA source kit depended on sample type: the PAXgene miRNA kit for fixed scalp, the miRNeasy kit for PBMCs, and the RNeasy kit for mouse skin. immunoSEQ multiplex PCR using 35 Vbeta forward primers and 13 Jbeta reverse primers was used to amplify TCRbeta CDR3 regions. Overall results and qualifications from the work: Resident alphabeta T cells in normal human skin are also sequenced, complicating scalp TCR repertoire analysis, unlike mouse skin dominated by gammadelta T cells. TCR sequences shared between patients were less clear than in mice, possibly partly because of HLA diversity in the patient population. Lesional scalp, especially in alopecia totalis/universalis, showed higher clonality and more expanded CD8+ clones than normal scalp, suggesting antigenic drive.

The CDR3 sequence holds 13 residues, the cysteine and phenylalanine included. The kept DNA is CDR3 alone, 39 bases in frame from the first base. Sequences SQVTM (CDR1) and ANQGSEA (CDR2) are obtained from the germline V gene. A distance of 14 bases separates the germline ends of V and J, which lose 8 bases and 2 bases respectively. The library was obtained by the immunoSEQ multiplex PCR assay. RNA was extracted from all samples and reverse transcribed into cDNA, which served as template for TCR sequencing. First-strand cDNA was synthesized with SuperScript III using a 2:1 mix of oligo-dT and random hexamers. Amplification bias was assessed with a synthetic immune receptor repertoire, and residual bias was removed computationally. The original methods were these. Raw reads were preprocessed to remove errors, and CDR3 was defined by IMGT conventions from the conserved cysteine to phenylalanine. Clonality was calculated as 1 minus Shannon entropy normalized by log2 of the number of productive unique TCRs. Scalp TCRbeta sequences were cross-referenced with sorted blood CD4 and CD8 repertoires so that the CD4 or CD8 identity of scalp clones could be inferred. In TCRdb, the immuneACCESS table is reduced to in-frame sequences with V and J assigned. These tables do not hold every clone; where another copy was compared, an unresolved V gene accounts for under half, and the others remain unexplained. V and J calls plus clone size are reproduced from that table; the DNA served to infer D and trimming. Within this sample are fewer than 200,000 clones, with approximately 59% of them counted one time only. The ten largest clones add up to approximately 15% of the sample.

Source: CD4+ T cells sorted from blood, taken at week 0. The TCR was taken from a human donor with alopecia areata. Here the chain combines TRBV29-1 and TRBJ2-3; TRBD2 is possibly the D segment (6 matching bases). The CDR3 loop reads CSSSGVLTDTQYF. The DNA sequence follows: TGCAGCTCCTCGGGAGTACTCACAGATACGCAGTATTTT.